A single sample is the source of the 7 T cell receptor beta chains below, sequenced in a study of cytomegalovirus exposure and HLA in healthy donors. The primer mix had 60 Vbeta and 13 Jbeta primers. Method: immunoSEQ multiplex PCR; TCRdb's copy keeps in-frame clones and lacks some. Of under 130,000 clones listed, 60% to 85% were seen once; the top ten hold over 5%. The specimen was PBMCs. These receptors were taken from a female donor in good health and CMV-seropositive.

This clone occurred once. V gene TRBV9 combines with J gene TRBJ2-3, with a weak D call TRBD1 (6 bases). This CDR3 comprises 15 residues. Germline values: CDR1 SGDLS, CDR2 YYNGEE. Trimming shortened V by 0 bases and J by 6 bases, and 14 bases separated the two germline ends. The CDR3 nucleotides read TGTGCCAGCAGCGTAGGACTGGGGGCGTCGGATACGCAGTATTTT. Encoded protein: CASSVGLGASDTQYF.

The chain links TRBV12-5 to TRBJ2-7, with 7 bases that match TRBD1. Germline loops: CDR1 LGHNT, CDR2 FRNRAP. Unmatched junction bases numbered 6, after V lost 7 bases and J lost 3 bases. CDR3 size: 13 residues. The CDR3 nucleotides read TGTGCTAGTGCCCTGCGACAGGGCTACGAGCAGTACTTC. Protein: CASALRQGYEQYF.

This clone was counted a single time. This chain uses TRBV2 with TRBJ1-1; 8 nucleotides align to TRBD1. The CDR3 consists of 15 residues. The germline V gene encodes CDR1 SNHLY and CDR2 FYNNEI. Trimming cost V 4 bases and J 6 bases; bases outside gene matches: 10. The CDR3: CASSVIGGQGAEAFF. Written as DNA, the CDR3 is TGTGCCAGCAGTGTGATCGGAGGACAGGGCGCTGAAGCTTTCTTT.

The J gene is TRBJ2-2, the V gene TRBV5-8; weak D call: TRBD1 (7 bases). Trimming pared 3 bases from V and 6 bases from J, leaving 15 bases between. The CDR3 has 15 amino acids. Germline V gene data show CDR1 as SGHTS and CDR2 as YDEGEE. CDR3 sequence: CASSSRRGPPGELFF. The CDR3 DNA is TGTGCCAGCAGCTCGAGGAGGGGGCCCCCCGGGGAGCTGTTTTTT.

This chain links TRBV5-8 with TRBJ1-2, with unresolved D. This CDR3 spans 16 amino acids. Germline V gene lookup returns CDR1 SGHTS and CDR2 YDEGEE. V was cut by 1 base and J by 7 bases, with 20 bases left in between. This chain's CDR3 is CASSLSGSGRAGGYTF. In DNA form, the CDR3 reads TGTGCCAGCAGCTTGTCTGGGTCAGGTCGGGCGGGTGGCTACACCTTC.

The chain couples TRBV5-1 to TRBJ2-1; 12 nucleotides line up with TRBD2. This CDR3 is built from 15 residues. The germline CDR1 and CDR2 sequences are SGHRS and YFSETQ. V lost 4 bases to trimming and J lost 3 bases; unmatched junction nucleotides: 2. The CDR3 DNA reads as TGCGCCAGCAGCCAGACTAGCGGGGGCTACAATGAGCAGTTCTTC. Translation: CASSQTSGGYNEQFF.

The chain recombines TRBV6-4 with TRBJ2-3; D uncertain. Per germline, CDR1 MRHNA and CDR2 SNTAGT. Trimming left V 4 bases short and J 0 bases short, with 8 bases between. The CDR3 covers 14 residues. The CDR3 DNA reads TGTGCCAGCAGTGCGAGCGCTAGCACAGATACGCAGTATTTT. Translating it yields CASSASASTDTQYF.